The entry below describes one T cell receptor beta chain. This sample stems from a study of blood T cell repertoires in COVID-19. In the study overall: The United States, Italy and Spain provided the acute and convalescent COVID-19 samples. The cDNA or gDNA used as material had been derived from T cells, B-cell-depleted T cells, or PBMCs.

V lost 3 bases and J lost 0, with 9 bases in between. Germline lookup yields CDR1 LGHDT and CDR2 YNNKEL (reference sequence). The CDR3 totals 15 residues. The protocol was immunoSEQ multiplex PCR, while the TCRdb copy is restricted to in-frame clones and leaves out a portion. The sample has about 160,000 clones; approximately 84% are singletons. The sample consisted of peripheral blood. The TCR sequence derives from a man in his forties with acute or convalescent COVID-19. V usage is TRBV3-1 (or the pseudogene TRBV3-2) and J usage is TRBJ2-1; tentatively, D is TRBD1 (6 bases). The CDR3 reads CASSQGASSYNEQFF. The CDR3 region has the DNA TGTGCCAGCAGCCAGGGGGCGAGCTCCTACAATGAGCAGTTCTTC.